This TCR beta chain comes out of a study of blood T cells in healthy people across ages. Study-wide findings and caveats: CMV status of donors was unknown, possibly confounding expanded clonotype changes. When set beside aged donors, long-lived donors presented more naive CD4+ cells and higher diversity. The fall in TCR beta diversity per million T cells was roughly linear with age.

It was with a sample-barcoded 5' primer and a J-beta primer mix that a second PCR of about 7 to 12 cycles was run. TCRdb re-analysed the 5' RACE reads in MiXCR, keeping a single row per CDR3 protein. This sample has 700,000 or so distinct CDR3 sequences, with approximately 40% found just once. Germline CDR1 DFQATT, CDR2 SNEGSKA (reference sequence). The CDR3 has 16 residues. About this clonotype: What it binds is unknown.

The clonotype originates from an older man in good health. The chain uses TRBV20-1 and TRBJ2-5; 9 nucleotides agree with TRBD2. The closer fit of TRBJ2-7 to the DNA end suggests the J call may be wrong. The specimen was blood. CDR3 sequence reads: CSARDPLSGGDYEQYF. In nucleotides, the CDR3 is TGCAGTGCTAGAGATCCCCTTAGCGGGGGTGACTACGAGCAGTACTTC.